The following is a T cell receptor beta chain sequence with its context. Its antigen is as yet unknown. One end of the junction is discordant with germline, which a read error may explain. This sample stems from a study of cytomegalovirus exposure and HLA in healthy donors. Points from the study as a whole: Within a later analysis, the majority of CMV-associated TCR beta chains appeared HLA-restricted.

PCR used 60 Vbeta primers and 13 Jbeta primers. Clones were sequenced by immunoSEQ multiplex PCR, and TCRdb holds only the in-frame ones, with some missing. The sample holds 200,000 or so clones, 82% seen once. The CDR3 is made up of 15 amino acids. Germline loops: CDR1 MNHEY, CDR2 SMNVEV (reference sequence). This clonotype was obtained from a woman aged 40 to 49 in good health and CMV-seronegative. Sequenced input: PBMCs. The rearrangement links TRBV27 to TRBJ2-7; perhaps TRBD2 as D (6 bases). The CDR3 protein is CASSFRAGPSHEQYF. For the CDR3, the DNA is TGTGCCAGCAGTTTTCGAGCGGGCCCCTCCCACGAGCAGTACTTC.